This T cell receptor beta chain was obtained from a study of a mutant IDH1 vaccine in newly diagnosed glioma. As for the study in general: The earlier regimen, radiotherapy, temozolomide, or both, was most often both.

Time point given: baseline, week 1 (first vaccination visit). Sample treatment: pre-vaccination baseline after standard-of-care therapy. Those who donated had recent WHO grade 3 or 4 IDH1-mutant, ATRX-lost astrocytomas. Assay: immunoSEQ multiplex PCR; the TCRdb copy retains only in-frame clones and omits some. This table has tens of thousands of clones, about four fifths appearing once. Points on this clone: The antigen remains undetermined.

Study conclusions and caveats: Seemingly, pseudoprogression had no relation to changes in the top peripheral T cell clonotypes.

The sample here was PBMCs, taken from a glioma patient treated with radiotherapy, temozolomide or both. This TCR was recovered from a woman between 45 and 60 years old with glioma.

In DNA, the CDR3 is TGTGCCAGCAGTCCCGGGGGCAGGGTAGGCACTGAAGCTTTCTTT. Translating it yields CASSPGGRVGTEAFF. This sequence joins TRBV28 and TRBJ1-1; possibly TRBD1 for D (6 bases). Trimming pared 5 bases from V and 4 bases from J, leaving 17 bases between. Germline-derived CDR1 and CDR2 are MDHEN and SYDVKM. The CDR3 has 15 residues.